The sequence of this TCR beta chain was determined in a study of cytomegalovirus exposure and HLA in healthy donors. The study's findings and limits: Later, an analysis found that common viral pathogens appeared to be linked with several of the most significant clusters. TCR beta V- and J-gene trimming, according to a later analysis, was linked to a missense DCLRE1C variant. Later findings reportedly placed an Asian-associated ancestry cluster below the roughly 690-donor mean for N-insertions. Researchers catalogued 160 or so TCR beta chains as cytomegalovirus-associated.

60 Vbeta and 13 Jbeta primers were used in PCR. The table came from immunoSEQ multiplex PCR; TCRdb's copy has only in-frame clones and leaves some out. Of 150,000 to 200,000 clones in the sample, 65% to 70% are singletons; the top ten hold 4% to 5.5%. Germline V gives CDR1 MDHEN, CDR2 SYDVKM. This CDR3 region has 17 residues. The ends lost 3 bases at V and 3 bases at J; junction bases unmatched: 13. On this clone: Its target is not known.

V usage is TRBV28 and J usage is TRBJ1-1; 7 bases align to TRBD1. This TCR derives from a woman under 30 in good health and CMV-seropositive. Sequenced: PBMCs. CDR3 amino acids: CASSFYRTGALDTEAFF. As DNA, the CDR3 is TGTGCCAGCAGTTTCTATAGGACAGGAGCCCTGGACACTGAAGCTTTCTTT.